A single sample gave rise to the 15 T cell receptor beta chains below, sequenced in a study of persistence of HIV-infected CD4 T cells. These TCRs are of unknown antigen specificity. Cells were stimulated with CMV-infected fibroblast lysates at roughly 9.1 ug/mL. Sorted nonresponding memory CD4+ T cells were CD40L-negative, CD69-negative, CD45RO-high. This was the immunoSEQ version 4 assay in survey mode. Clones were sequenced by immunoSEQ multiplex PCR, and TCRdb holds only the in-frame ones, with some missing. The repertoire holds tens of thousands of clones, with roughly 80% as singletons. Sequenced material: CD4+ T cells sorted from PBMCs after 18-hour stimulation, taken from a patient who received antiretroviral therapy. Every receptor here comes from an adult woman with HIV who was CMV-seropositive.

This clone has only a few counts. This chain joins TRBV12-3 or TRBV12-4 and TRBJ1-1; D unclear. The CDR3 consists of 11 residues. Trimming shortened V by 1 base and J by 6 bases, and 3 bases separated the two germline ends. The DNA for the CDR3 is TGTGCCAGCAGTTTAGGTGCTGAAGCTTTCTTT. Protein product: CASSLGAEAFF.

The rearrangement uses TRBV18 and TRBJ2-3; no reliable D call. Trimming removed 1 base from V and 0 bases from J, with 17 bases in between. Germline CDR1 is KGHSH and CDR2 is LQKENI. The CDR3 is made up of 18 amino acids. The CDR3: CASSPLYTVLGSTDTQYF. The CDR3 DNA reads TGTGCCAGCTCACCACTTTATACGGTCCTTGGTAGCACAGATACGCAGTATTTT.

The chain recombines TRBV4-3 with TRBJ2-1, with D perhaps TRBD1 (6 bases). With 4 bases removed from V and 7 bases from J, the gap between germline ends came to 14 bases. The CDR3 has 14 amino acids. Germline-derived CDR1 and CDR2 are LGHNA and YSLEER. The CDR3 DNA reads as TGCGCCAGCAGCCGTCAACAGGGTAGGAATGAGCAGTTCTTC. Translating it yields CASSRQQGRNEQFF.

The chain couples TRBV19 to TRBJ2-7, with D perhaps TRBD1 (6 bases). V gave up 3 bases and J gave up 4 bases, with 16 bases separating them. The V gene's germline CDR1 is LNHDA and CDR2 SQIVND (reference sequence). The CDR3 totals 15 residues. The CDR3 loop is CASSMDSVTRYEQYF. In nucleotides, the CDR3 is TGTGCCAGTAGTATGGACAGCGTGACAAGATACGAGCAGTACTTC.

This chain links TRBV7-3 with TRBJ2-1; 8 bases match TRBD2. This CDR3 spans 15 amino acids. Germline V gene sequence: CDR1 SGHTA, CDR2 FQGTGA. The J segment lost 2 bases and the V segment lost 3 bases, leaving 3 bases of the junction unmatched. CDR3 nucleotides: TGTGCCAGCAGCTTCAGCGGGAGCACCTACAATGAGCAGTTCTTC. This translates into CASSFSGSTYNEQFF. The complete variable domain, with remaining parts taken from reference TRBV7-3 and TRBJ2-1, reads GAGVSQTPSNKVTEKGKYVELRCDPISGHTALYWYRQSLGQGPEFLIYFQGTGAADDSGLPNDRFFAVRPEGSVSTLKIQRTERGDSAVYLCASSFSGSTYNEQFFGPGTRLTVL.

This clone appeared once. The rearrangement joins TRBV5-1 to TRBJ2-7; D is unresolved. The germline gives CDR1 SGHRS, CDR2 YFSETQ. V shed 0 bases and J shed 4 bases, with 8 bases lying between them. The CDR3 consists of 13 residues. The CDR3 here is CASSLAGRYEQYF. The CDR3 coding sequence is TGCGCCAGCAGCTTGGCTGGTCGGTACGAGCAGTACTTC.

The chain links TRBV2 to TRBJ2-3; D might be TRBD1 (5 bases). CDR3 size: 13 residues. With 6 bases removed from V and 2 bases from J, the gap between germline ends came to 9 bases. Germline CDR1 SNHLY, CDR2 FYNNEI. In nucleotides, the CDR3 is TGTGCCAGCAGATCGACAGTCACAGATACGCAGTATTTT. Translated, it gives CASRSTVTDTQYF. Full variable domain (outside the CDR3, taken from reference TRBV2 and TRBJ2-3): EPEVTQTPSHQVTQMGQEVILRCVPISNHLYFYWYRQILGQKVEFLVSFYNNEISEKSEIFDDQFSVERPDGSNFTLKIRSTKLEDSAMYFCASRSTVTDTQYFGPGTRLTVL.

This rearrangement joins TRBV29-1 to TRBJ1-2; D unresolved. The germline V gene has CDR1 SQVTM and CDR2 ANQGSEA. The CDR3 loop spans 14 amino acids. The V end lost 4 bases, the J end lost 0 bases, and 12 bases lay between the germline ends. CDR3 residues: CSVGGRLTNYGYTF. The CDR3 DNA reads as TGCAGCGTTGGAGGACGGCTCACTAACTATGGCTACACCTTC.

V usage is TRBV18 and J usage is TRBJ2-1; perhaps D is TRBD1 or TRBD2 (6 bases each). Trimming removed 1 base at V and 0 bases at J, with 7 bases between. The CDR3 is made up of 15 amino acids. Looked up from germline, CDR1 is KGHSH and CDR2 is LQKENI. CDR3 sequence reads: CASSPQGGSYNEQFF. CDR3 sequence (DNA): TGTGCCAGCTCACCACAGGGGGGCTCCTACAATGAGCAGTTCTTC.

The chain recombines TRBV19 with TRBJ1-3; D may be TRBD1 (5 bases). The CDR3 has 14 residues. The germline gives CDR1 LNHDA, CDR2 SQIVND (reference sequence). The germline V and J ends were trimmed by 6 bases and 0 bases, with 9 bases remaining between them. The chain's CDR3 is CASRDTYSGNTIYF. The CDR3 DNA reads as TGTGCCAGTAGGGACACCTACTCTGGAAACACCATATATTTT.

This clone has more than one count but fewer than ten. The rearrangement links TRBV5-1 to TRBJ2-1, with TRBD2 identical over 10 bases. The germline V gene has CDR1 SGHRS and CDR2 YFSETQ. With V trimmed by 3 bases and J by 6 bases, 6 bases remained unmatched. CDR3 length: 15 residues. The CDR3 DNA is TGCGCCAGCAGCTCCCAAGCGGGAGGGCCCAATGAGCAGTTCTTC. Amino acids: CASSSQAGGPNEQFF. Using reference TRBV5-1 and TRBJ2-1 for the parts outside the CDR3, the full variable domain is KAGVTQTPRYLIKTRGQQVTLSCSPISGHRSVSWYQQTPGQGLQFLFEYFSETQRNKGNFPGRFSGRQFSNSRSEMNVSTLELGDSALYLCASSSQAGGPNEQFFGPGTRLTVL.

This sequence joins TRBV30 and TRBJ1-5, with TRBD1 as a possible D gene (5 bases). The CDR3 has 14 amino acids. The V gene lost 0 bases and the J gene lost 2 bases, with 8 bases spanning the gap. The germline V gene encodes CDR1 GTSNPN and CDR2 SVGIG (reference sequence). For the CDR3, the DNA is TGTGCCTGGAGTGTAGACAGCGGCAATCAGCCCCAGCATTTT. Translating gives CAWSVDSGNQPQHF.

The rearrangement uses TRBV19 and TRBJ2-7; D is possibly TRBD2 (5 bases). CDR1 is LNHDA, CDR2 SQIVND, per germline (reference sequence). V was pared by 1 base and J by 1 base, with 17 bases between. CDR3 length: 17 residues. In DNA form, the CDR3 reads TGTGCCAGTAGTATAGCTGGGAGCGGATTAGGTTCCTACGAGCAGTACTTC. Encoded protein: CASSIAGSGLGSYEQYF.

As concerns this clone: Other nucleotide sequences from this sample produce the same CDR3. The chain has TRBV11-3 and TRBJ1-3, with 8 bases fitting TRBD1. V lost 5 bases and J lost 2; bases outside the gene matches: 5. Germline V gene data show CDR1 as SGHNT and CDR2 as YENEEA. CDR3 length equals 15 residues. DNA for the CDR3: TGTGCCAGCAGCCCCGGACAGGGTCCTGGAAACACCATATATTTT. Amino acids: CASSPGQGPGNTIYF.

The DNA for the CDR3 is TGCAGTGCTAACTTTGAGCAGTTCCAGTACTTC. Translated: CSANFEQFQYF. The chain uses TRBV20-1 and TRBJ2-5, with D unresolved. The V gene lost 4 bases and the J gene lost 10 bases, with 13 bases spanning the gap. Germline V CDR1 and CDR2: DFQATT, SNEGSKA (reference sequence). CDR3 size: 11 residues.